The T cell receptor beta chain under discussion was sequenced for a study of cytomegalovirus exposure and HLA in healthy donors. CDR1 and CDR2 (germline): SQVTM, ANQGSEA. The junction had 10 bases not matched to a gene; V was cut back by 8 bases and J by 4 bases. The CDR3 runs 14 residues. The primer mix had 60 Vbeta and 13 Jbeta primers. This table comes from immunoSEQ multiplex PCR, and its TCRdb copy is limited to in-frame clones, with some not included. The data contain about 160,000 clones, 75% to 80% of them seen just once; the ten biggest clones take up about 0.91%. The chain has TRBV29-1 and TRBJ2-3; 9 nucleotides align to TRBD1. The receptor's source is a woman aged 50 to 60 in good health and CMV-seropositive. Sequencing was done on a sample of PBMCs. This chain's CDR3 is CSFRAGTGSDTQYF. CDR3 DNA sequence: TGCAGCTTTCGCGCCGGGACAGGGTCAGATACGCAGTATTTT.